The T cell receptor (beta chain) described here comes from a study of control samples from healthy donors and cancer patients. This clone is a singleton in its sample. TCRdb's copy holds only in-frame clones and misses some; the assay was immunoSEQ multiplex PCR. The sample carries more than 100,000 clones, about nine tenths recorded once. V lost 1 base, J lost 1 base, and 9 bases lay in between. Germline V gene lookup returns CDR1 SGDLS and CDR2 YYNGEE. The CDR3 spans 15 residues. V is TRBV9 and J is TRBJ2-4, with TRBD1 as a possible D gene (5 bases). The sample consisted of blood. The clonotype comes from a man between 18 and 35 years old in good health. CDR3 DNA: TGTGCCAGCAGCGTATCAGGGTTCGCCAAAAACATTCAGTACTTC. It encodes CASSVSGFAKNIQYF.